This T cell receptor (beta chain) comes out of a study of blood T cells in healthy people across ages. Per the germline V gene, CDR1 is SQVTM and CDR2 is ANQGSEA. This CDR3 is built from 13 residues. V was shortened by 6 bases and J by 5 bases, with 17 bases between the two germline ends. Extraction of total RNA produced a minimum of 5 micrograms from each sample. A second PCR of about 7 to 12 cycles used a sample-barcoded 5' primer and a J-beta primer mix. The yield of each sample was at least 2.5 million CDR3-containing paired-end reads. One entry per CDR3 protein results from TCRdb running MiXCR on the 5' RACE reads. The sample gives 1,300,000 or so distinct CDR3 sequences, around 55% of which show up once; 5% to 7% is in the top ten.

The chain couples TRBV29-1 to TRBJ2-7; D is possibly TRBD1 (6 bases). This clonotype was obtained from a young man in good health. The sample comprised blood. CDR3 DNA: TGCAGCGTCGAGGGGCAGGGGCTGCACGAGCAGTACTTC. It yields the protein CSVEGQGLHEQYF.